A selection of T cell receptor beta chains follows, all from one sample in a study of cytomegalovirus exposure and HLA in healthy donors. Only in-frame clones appear in the TCRdb table, and some are missing; sequencing was by immunoSEQ multiplex PCR. The sample holds some 150,000 clones, 70% to 80% seen once. The sample comprised PBMCs. The receptors originated from an older woman in good health and CMV-seropositive. Each CDR3 is given with its conserved first and last residue. Part of the rows lack a size; the others show once, few, many or a class for expanded clones.

TRBJ2-7	NA	TRBV13	CASSLGRASGYEQYF
TRBJ2-5	once	TRBV7-3	CASSTGTPGGAQYF
TRBJ2-5	NA	TRBV5-1	CATGLGTVQETQYF
TRBJ1-1	few	TRBV6-1	CASSEAGTVTGEAFF
TRBJ1-2	NA	TRBV7-2	CASSLHWDRGDYGYTF
TRBJ1-4	NA	TRBV5-6	CATSLQGVDEKLFF
TRBJ1-5	NA	TRBV18	CASSTGSNQPQHF
TRBJ1-1	few	TRBV7-9	CASSLAGGGPGTEAFF
TRBJ2-3	NA	TRBV7-3	CASSPNGDTQYF
TRBJ2-1	NA	TRBV7-7	CASSSDSGTSKFF
TRBJ1-1	NA	TRBV7-2	CASSLFLQSEAFF
TRBJ2-7	NA	TRBV2	CASRLAGAGQYF
TRBJ2-7	NA	TRBV11-3	CASSLREGTYEQYF
TRBJ2-1	NA	TRBV15	CATSRAGGIGSYNEQFF
TRBJ2-5	NA	TRBV28	CASSLDPLDRDGETQYF
TRBJ2-3	NA	TRBV11-2	CASSSLAGGPGGGTQYF
TRBJ2-7	once	TRBV27	CASSFTRGREQYF
TRBJ2-3	NA	TRBV12-1	CASSHDRERTDTQYF
TRBJ2-7	few	TRBV19	CASSADTSYEQYF
TRBJ1-1	NA	TRBV27	CASSLEGAANTEAFF
TRBJ2-1	NA	TRBV27	CASRVFSDNEQFF
TRBJ2-2	NA	TRBV5-4	CASSRQGARDGELFF
TRBJ2-7	NA	TRBV7-8	CASSYDIGYEQYF
TRBJ2-3	NA	TRBV9	CASSRRGGGTDTQYF
TRBJ1-1	few	TRBV5-1	CASSWQGGRRDTEAFF
TRBJ1-2	NA	TRBV25-1	CASSAGGYYGYTF
TRBJ1-2	NA	TRBV5-6	CASSLEIRGSRLYGYTF
TRBJ2-5	NA	TRBV28	CASSFPWDRVETQYF
TRBJ2-2	once	TRBV19	CASTRASGRADTGELFF
TRBJ2-7	NA	TRBV1	CTSSQGPSGRPVGYEQYF
TRBJ1-1	NA	TRBV10-3	CAISESGGKVAEAFF
TRBJ2-1	NA	TRBV9	CASSVGLAGNNEQFF
TRBJ1-3	few	TRBV30	CACIGKGLGGNTIYF
TRBJ2-7	NA	TRBV5-1	CASSGGSLAGGSLDEQYF
TRBJ2-5	few	TRBV5-5	CASSPVKGGRVGETQYF